These T cell receptor beta chains were read from a single sample in a study of shared clonotypes between healthy human individuals. The protocol was immunoSEQ multiplex PCR, while the TCRdb copy is restricted to in-frame clones and leaves out a portion. The sample holds 800,000 or so clones, about 96% seen once. Sequenced input: naive CD8+ T cells sorted from blood. The receptors were sampled from a man aged 25-45 years in good health. CDR3s include the opening cysteine and the closing phenylalanine or tryptophan. A D gene is named only where the DNA matches it firmly. Where a row states a size, it is once, few, many or the class of an expanded clone; other rows omit it.

v_gene	abundance	d_gene	j_gene	CDR3nt	CDR3aa
TRBV7-8	-	TRBD2	TRBJ2-1	TGTGCCAGCAGCTTAGTCGGCGGGAGTGCCTACAATGAGCAGTTCTTC	CASSLVGGSAYNEQFF
TRBV6-1	-	TRBD2	TRBJ2-2	TGTGCCAGCAGCGAGGGAGGGGTTTCCACCGGGGAGCTGTTTTTT	CASSEGGVSTGELFF
TRBV7-6	-	-	TRBJ2-5	TGTGCCAGCAGCTTTGGGGAACAAGAGACCCAGTACTTC	CASSFGEQETQYF
TRBV5-4	-	-	TRBJ2-7	TGTGCCAGCAGCCCATCGACAGGGACTTTGGACGAGCAGTACTTC	CASSPSTGTLDEQYF
TRBV25-1	once	TRBD2	TRBJ2-3	TGTGCCAGCAGTAACGGACTAGCGGGATCCACAGATACGCAGTATTTT	CASSNGLAGSTDTQYF
TRBV28	-	TRBD2	TRBJ2-1	TGTGCCAGCAGTTTAACTAGCGGAGCCATGTACAATGAGCAGTTCTTC	CASSLTSGAMYNEQFF
TRBV7-3	once	-	TRBJ2-3	TGTGCCAGCAGCTTAACTTTTAGCGAGGCAGATACGCAGTATTTT	CASSLTFSEADTQYF
TRBV28	-	-	TRBJ1-5	TGTGCCAGCAGTTTTGAAGGGACGAATCAGCCCCAGCATTTT	CASSFEGTNQPQHF
TRBV27	-	-	TRBJ1-4	TGTGCCAGCTGGGGGGCAACTAATGAAAAACTGTTTTTT	CASWGATNEKLFF
TRBV7-9	-	TRBD2	TRBJ2-7	TGTGCCAGCAGCTACCCAAGCGGGAGTGCCTACGAGCAGTACTTC	CASSYPSGSAYEQYF
TRBV29-1	-	-	TRBJ2-1	TGCAGCGTCGAGGGGACAACTAGCTCCTACAATGAGCAGTTCTTC	CSVEGTTSSYNEQFF
TRBV6-4	-	TRBD2	TRBJ2-2	TGTGCCAGCACTAGGACTAGCGGGGCGCTTATCAACACCGGGGAGCTGTTTTTT	CASTRTSGALINTGELFF
TRBV7-9	-	-	TRBJ1-4	TGTGCCAGCAGCGCTCCGGTGACCGTAGGTGGTGAAAAACTGTTTTTT	CASSAPVTVGGEKLFF
TRBV27	-	-	TRBJ1-2	TGTGCCAGCAGTTTATCGTCAAAGACCTATGGCTACACCTTC	CASSLSSKTYGYTF
TRBV18	-	-	TRBJ2-2	TGTGCCAGCTCACCCTCCCCGGGACAAGCGAACACCGGGGAGCTGTTTTTT	CASSPSPGQANTGELFF
TRBV11-2	once	-	TRBJ1-4	TGTGCCAGTGGGGGGACGGCCGCTCGGGAAAAACTGTTTTTT	CASGGTAAREKLFF
TRBV7-3	-	-	TRBJ2-7	TGTGCCAGCAGCCAAGGGGAGGCAGGGCCGCCCTACGAGCAGTACTTC	CASSQGEAGPPYEQYF
TRBV4-1	-	TRBD1	TRBJ2-5	TGCGCCAGCAGCCAAGCGCCGCAGGGGGTGGGAGAGACCCAGTACTTC	CASSQAPQGVGETQYF
TRBV5-1	-	TRBD1	TRBJ2-7	TGCGCCAGCAGCTCCCGGGACAGGGATTACGAGCAGTACTTC	CASSSRDRDYEQYF
TRBV27	-	-	TRBJ2-7	TGTGCCAGCAGTTCAGTAGGCCCGACAGGAGGATACGAGCAGTACTTC	CASSSVGPTGGYEQYF
TRBV29-1	-	-	TRBJ2-7	TGCAGCGTAGAAGGGGGCCGGGAGGCCGGCTCCTACGAGCAGTACTTC	CSVEGGREAGSYEQYF
TRBV27	-	TRBD2	TRBJ2-7	TGTGCCAGCAGTTTTACCCTCCCTAGCGGGAGTTACGAGCAGTACTTC	CASSFTLPSGSYEQYF
TRBV12-5	-	TRBD2	TRBJ2-1	TGTGCTAGTGGTTTGGTAGGGGGAGGGACTAGCGGGTATAATGAGCAGTTCTTC	CASGLVGGGTSGYNEQFF
TRBV27	-	-	TRBJ1-5	TGTGCCAGCAGTACCCGACGAGGCAATCAGCCCCAGCATTTT	CASSTRRGNQPQHF
TRBV5-6	-	-	TRBJ2-7	TGTGCCAGCAGCTTGTGGCAAGGGTTAGAAGCTTACGAGCAGTACTTC	CASSLWQGLEAYEQYF
TRBV5-6	-	TRBD1	TRBJ1-1	TGTGCCAGCAGCACCGCAGGGGGCCCCATGAACACTGAAGCTTTCTTT	CASSTAGGPMNTEAFF
TRBV6-6	-	TRBD2	TRBJ2-3	TGTGCCAGCAGTAAATCTAGCGGGAGGGCAGATACGCAGTATTTT	CASSKSSGRADTQYF
TRBV6-1	-	TRBD2	TRBJ2-3	TGTGCCAGCAGTGAAGCCATAGCCGGACTAGCGGGAAGCACAGATACGCAGTATTTT	CASSEAIAGLAGSTDTQYF
TRBV29-1	-	TRBD2	TRBJ2-1	TGCAGCGTTGGCAGCGGGAACTCCTACAATGAGCAGTTCTTC	CSVGSGNSYNEQFF
TRBV5-1	-	-	TRBJ2-7	TGCGCCAGCAGCTTGGACGCAGCCTACGAGCAGTACTTC	CASSLDAAYEQYF
TRBV6-1	-	-	TRBJ1-2	TGTGCCAGCAGTCCATTAGGGCAGGGCGATGGCTACACCTTC	CASSPLGQGDGYTF
TRBV30	-	-	TRBJ2-2	TGTGCCTGGAGTGCCGGGGACGGGGAGCTGTTTTTT	CAWSAGDGELFF
TRBV7-2	-	-	TRBJ2-1	TGTGCCAGCACAGGAGGGTACAATGAGCAGTTCTTC	CASTGGYNEQFF
TRBV25-1	-	-	TRBJ2-2	TGTGCCAGCAGTCGACAGAACACCGGGGAGCTGTTTTTT	CASSRQNTGELFF
TRBV10-2	-	-	TRBJ1-2	TGCGCCAGCAGTGAGTCGATGGTGAACTATGGCTACACCTTC	CASSESMVNYGYTF
TRBV2	-	-	TRBJ2-3	TGTGCCAGCAGTTTAGACAGCACAGATACGCAGTATTTT	CASSLDSTDTQYF
TRBV6-5	-	TRBD1	TRBJ2-7	TGTGCCAGCAGCCTGGGACAGGGGTCGTACGAGCAGTACTTC	CASSLGQGSYEQYF
TRBV6-5	-	-	TRBJ1-5	TGTGCCAGCAATCCACAGCCCTATAGCAATCAGCCCCAGCATTTT	CASNPQPYSNQPQHF
TRBV6-5	-	TRBD2	TRBJ2-7	TGTGCCACCCGGTACTGGGCGGGAGGTTCTTACGAGCAGTACTTC	CATRYWAGGSYEQYF
TRBV27	-	-	TRBJ2-7	TGTGCCAGCAGCCAAACGCACGGGGGCCGCGAGCAGTACTTC	CASSQTHGGREQYF
TRBV7-9	-	TRBD2	TRBJ2-7	TGTGCCAGCAGCCCCCCCTCGGAGGGGACTAGTAGCTTC	CASSPPSEGTSSF
TRBV6-6	-	-	TRBJ1-5	TGTGCCAGCACCCAATCAGGTCAGCCCCAGCATTTT	CASTQSGQPQHF
TRBV4-3	-	-	TRBJ2-7	TGCGCCAGCAGCCAAGAAGGCGGGGAACGGAGAGGGGCCTACGAGCAGTACTTC	CASSQEGGERRGAYEQYF
TRBV6-5	-	TRBD2	TRBJ2-1	TGTGCCAGCAGCCCACTAGCGGGAGCCTACAATGAGCAGTTCTTC	CASSPLAGAYNEQFF
TRBV18	-	-	TRBJ2-7	TGTGCCAGCTCACCACCTTCAGGAACCTACGAGCAGTACTTC	CASSPPSGTYEQYF
TRBV10-2	-	TRBD2	TRBJ2-1	TGCGCCAGCACGGGACTAGCGGGAGGAACGTCCTACAATGAGCAGTTCTTC	CASTGLAGGTSYNEQFF
TRBV13	-	TRBD1	TRBJ1-2	TGTGCCAGCAGCATGGACAGGGAGAATGGCTACACCTTC	CASSMDRENGYTF
TRBV27	-	TRBD1	TRBJ2-2	TGTGCCAGCAGTTTAAGGACAGGGGCTACCGGGGAGCTGTTTTTT	CASSLRTGATGELFF
TRBV7-2	-	TRBD2	TRBJ2-7	TGTGCCAGCAGCTTAGTTGCAGCGGGAGTGTACGAGCAGTACTTC	CASSLVAAGVYEQYF
TRBV7-6	-	-	TRBJ2-7	TGTGCCAGCAGCTTCCGCGGGTCGTACGAGCAGTACTTC	CASSFRGSYEQYF
TRBV13	-	TRBD2	TRBJ2-2	TGTGCCAGCAGCCCGGGACTAGCGGGAGGGGAGCTGTTTTTT	CASSPGLAGGELFF
TRBV18	-	-	TRBJ2-7	TGTGCCAGCTCACCTGTGCCTTCCAGGGGTCAAAACTACGAGCAGTACTTC	CASSPVPSRGQNYEQYF
TRBV5-4	once	TRBD2	TRBJ2-6	TGTGCCAGCAGCTTGTGGGGGGGTGGCGCTGGGGCCAACGTCCTGACTTTC	CASSLWGGGAGANVLTF
TRBV27	-	-	TRBJ2-5	TGTGCCAGCCGCATAGGGGGACCTGGGGAGACCCAGTACTTC	CASRIGGPGETQYF
TRBV5-4	once	TRBD2	TRBJ2-3	TGTGCCAGCAGCTTGGCTGCCGCGGGAGATACGGATACGCAGTATTTT	CASSLAAAGDTDTQYF
TRBV7-2	-	-	TRBJ1-1	TGTGCCAGCAGCTTAGGTTCGGGGAACACTGAAGCTTTCTTT	CASSLGSGNTEAFF
TRBV5-6	-	-	TRBJ2-7	TGTGCCAGCAGCTTGTTGGCCTGGGGCGAGCAGTACTTC	CASSLLAWGEQYF
TRBV13	-	-	TRBJ2-1	TGTGCCAGCAGCTTAAACTTAGCCAGGGCAACCTACAATGAGCAGTTCTTC	CASSLNLARATYNEQFF
TRBV11-2	-	TRBD2	TRBJ2-3	TGTGCCAGCAGCTTAGGAATTCTAGCGGGAGGGTCAGATACGCAGTATTTT	CASSLGILAGGSDTQYF
TRBV9	-	TRBD1	TRBJ2-1	TGTGCCAGCAGCCCACGCCTGGGACAGGGGATGTACAATGAGCAGTTCTTC	CASSPRLGQGMYNEQFF